These 22 T cell receptor beta chains share one sample of origin, sequenced in a study of identical twins. MiXCR, run by TCRdb on the 5' RACE reads, gives a single entry per CDR3 protein. Seen here are about 530,000 distinct CDR3 sequences, approximately 16% observed once, and the top ten hold 0.44%. These records were also assigned to another study, of yellow fever vaccine responses in identical twins.

The sample comprised CD4+ T cells sorted from blood. Receptors were obtained from a woman between 18 and 29 years old in good health.

The table lists this clonotype with a few counts. The CDR3 nucleotides are TGTGCCAGCAGTTTGGGACAGGCAACTAACTATGGCTACACCTTC. It translates to CASSLGQATNYGYTF. V is TRBV12-3 or TRBV12-4 and J is TRBJ1-2; TRBD1 agrees at 8 bases. V was clipped by 3 bases and J by 0 bases; unmatched bases: 3. This CDR3 has 15 residues.

This clonotype turned up a few times. This chain uses TRBV10-3 with TRBJ2-1; TRBD2 agrees at 7 bases. The CDR3 consists of 15 residues. Looked up from germline, CDR1 is ENHRY and CDR2 is SYGVKD. J was trimmed by 0 bases and V by 8 bases; bases with no gene match: 7. CDR3 bases: TGTGCCATCGGAGCCGGGACTAACTCCTACAATGAGCAGTTCTTC. Translating it yields CAIGAGTNSYNEQFF.

This clonotype was counted a few times. This sequence joins TRBV24-1 and TRBJ2-1, with 12 bases fitting TRBD2. CDR1 and CDR2 (germline): KGHDR, SFDVKD. The CDR3 length is 16 residues. V was pared by 5 bases and J by 0 bases, with 1 base of the junction left unmatched. The chain's CDR3 is CATSGLAGDSYNEQFF. The CDR3 DNA is TGTGCCACCAGTGGACTAGCGGGGGACTCCTACAATGAGCAGTTCTTC.

The sample holds a few counts of this clonotype. The chain is built from TRBV7-2 and TRBJ1-1, with D perhaps matching TRBD1 (6 bases). Germline V CDR1 and CDR2: SGHTA, FQGNSA. The CDR3 loop spans 12 amino acids. V shed 5 bases and J shed 4 bases, with 8 bases lying between them. CDR3 DNA sequence: TGTGCCAGCAGCGTACAGGGCACTGAAGCTTTCTTT. Its translation: CASSVQGTEAFF.

This rearrangement joins TRBV6-1 to TRBJ2-2; 8 bases match TRBD2. J lost 1 base, V lost 7 bases, and 5 bases had no gene match. Germline assignment: CDR1 MNHNS and CDR2 SASEGT. This CDR3 spans 15 amino acids. CDR3 amino acids: CASTTAGVNTGELFF. The CDR3 DNA follows: TGTGCCAGCACCACAGCGGGGGTGAACACCGGGGAGCTGTTTTTT.

The chain couples TRBV7-8 to TRBJ2-1; tentatively, D is TRBD2 (7 bases). The CDR3 covers 15 residues. CDR1 is SGHVS, CDR2 FQNEAQ, per germline. V lost 2 bases and J 3 bases, leaving 11 bases between the germline ends. DNA of the CDR3: TGTGCCAGCAGCTTAAGGCGGGGGCGCTACAATGAGCAGTTCTTC. This gives the protein CASSLRRGRYNEQFF.

The chain is built from TRBV14 and TRBJ2-5, with D unresolved. Trimming took 1 base from V and 4 from J, leaving 13 bases between them. The CDR3 loop spans 15 amino acids. CDR1 and CDR2 (germline): SGHDN, FVKESK. CDR3: CASSQAKWDLETQYF. As DNA, the CDR3 is TGTGCCAGCAGCCAAGCAAAGTGGGATCTAGAGACCCAGTACTTC.

CDR3 region: CATRSMNTEAFF. The CDR3 region has the DNA TGTGCCACCAGATCTATGAACACTGAAGCTTTCTTT. This chain joins TRBV24-1 and TRBJ1-1; D gene unclear. The CDR3 runs to 12 residues. V was trimmed by 7 bases and J by 0 bases, leaving 5 bases between them. Germline CDR1 reads KGHDR; CDR2 reads SFDVKD.

This clonotype has ten or more counts. The genes are TRBV10-3 and TRBJ1-5, with 7 nucleotides matching TRBD1. From germline, CDR1 is ENHRY and CDR2 SYGVKD. V shed 6 bases and J 0 bases; nucleotides not matched to a gene: 2. The CDR3 covers 14 residues. CDR3 sequence: CAIRGTASNQPQHF. For the CDR3, the DNA is TGTGCCATCAGGGGGACAGCTAGCAATCAGCCCCAGCATTTT.

This clonotype occurred once. The junction departs from the called germline gene at one end, perhaps through a read error. This chain links TRBV27 with TRBJ2-7; D unclear. The CDR3 is made up of 14 amino acids. CDR1 is MNHEY, CDR2 SMNVEV, per germline (reference sequence). The CDR3 nucleotides read TGTGCCAGCAGTCCCTGGGTCTTCTCCGACGAGCAGTACTTC. Translated, it gives CASSPWVFSDEQYF.

Of note for this clonotype: Its ends do not fully match the called genes, so a read error is possible. The chain carries TRBV5-6 and TRBJ2-4, with 7 nucleotides matching TRBD1. Germline V gene data show CDR1 as SGHDT and CDR2 as YYEEEE. The CDR3 runs 17 residues. In DNA form, the CDR3 reads TGTGCCACCAGCGTAAGGTTGACAGGGCTCGCCAAAAACATTCAGTACTTC. Residues: CATSVRLTGLAKNIQYF.

This clonotype showed up just a few times. V gene TRBV18 combines with J gene TRBJ1-1; weak D call: TRBD1 (6 bases). Germline CDR1 is KGHSH and CDR2 is LQKENI. V was shortened by 3 bases and J by 0 bases, with 11 bases between the two germline ends. The CDR3 loop spans 15 amino acids. In DNA, the CDR3 is TGTGCCAGCTCACCTATGACAGGTGTGAACACTGAAGCTTTCTTT. It yields the protein CASSPMTGVNTEAFF.

This clonotype turned up a few times. J is TRBJ2-2 and V is TRBV12-3 or TRBV12-4; D assignment may be TRBD1 or TRBD2 (5 bases each). The V and J ends lost 6 bases and 9 bases respectively, with 23 bases between them. The CDR3 sequence is 16 residues long. This chain's CDR3 is CASRGTGTAGSRELFF. CDR3 in DNA: TGTGCCAGCAGGGGGACGGGGACGGCCGGGTCCCGGGAGCTGTTTTTT.

There are a few counts of this clonotype. The rearrangement links TRBV12-3 or TRBV12-4 to TRBJ1-4; D gene unclear. V was shortened by 3 bases and J by 3 bases, with 5 bases between the two germline ends. This CDR3 spans 13 amino acids. This chain's CDR3 is CASSLVANEKLFF. The CDR3, as DNA: TGTGCCAGCAGTTTGGTGGCTAATGAAAAACTGTTTTTT.

The V gene is TRBV18, the J gene TRBJ2-1; TRBD2 is a possible D gene (5 bases). V gave up 1 base and J gave up 5 bases, with 6 bases separating them. The germline V gene encodes CDR1 KGHSH and CDR2 LQKENI. CDR3 length equals 13 residues. Here the CDR3 DNA reads TGTGCCAGCTCACCACGACTAAACAATGAGCAGTTCTTC. It yields the protein CASSPRLNNEQFF.

The CDR3 sequence is CASSEGPVGGKETQYF. In nucleotides, the CDR3 is TGTGCCAGCAGTGAAGGCCCGGTTGGAGGGAAGGAGACCCAGTACTTC. V is TRBV25-1 and J is TRBJ2-5; D may be TRBD2 (6 bases). Germline CDR1 is MGHDK and CDR2 is SYGVNS. V shed 2 bases and J shed 5 bases, with 18 bases lying between them. The CDR3 consists of 16 residues.

This clonotype occurred a few times. V is TRBV3-1 and J is TRBJ2-1, with 9 bases that match TRBD2. CDR1 and CDR2 from the germline V gene are LGHDT and YNNKEL (reference sequence). The CDR3 extends over 16 amino acids. Germline trimming cut 0 bases from V and 7 bases from J; bases unmatched to any gene: 7. CDR3 region: CASSQEMASGTNEQFF. The DNA of the CDR3 is TGTGCCAGCAGCCAAGAAATGGCTAGCGGGACGAATGAGCAGTTCTTC.

The chain recombines TRBV5-1 with TRBJ2-3; 7 positions agree with TRBD1. The CDR3 has 15 amino acids. The germline gives CDR1 SGHRS, CDR2 YFSETQ. After removal of 6 bases from V and 1 base from J, the junction contained 8 bases not matched to a gene. Here the CDR3 reads CASTPSGTGTDTQYF. The CDR3, as DNA: TGCGCCAGCACCCCGTCCGGGACAGGCACAGATACGCAGTATTTT.

This clonotype was seen a few times. This chain uses TRBV20-1 with TRBJ1-4, with unresolved D. Trimming took off 1 base at V and 3 bases at J, with 9 bases between the two ends. The V gene's germline CDR1 is DFQATT and CDR2 SNEGSKA (reference sequence). The CDR3 has 14 residues. The CDR3 DNA reads TGCAGTGCTAGAGGGGGTGGTCCTAATGAAAAACTGTTTTTT. Residues: CSARGGGPNEKLFF.

This clonotype was picked up many times. The rearrangement uses TRBV5-1 and TRBJ2-1; 10 bases align to TRBD1. With V trimmed by 4 bases and J by 4 bases, 5 bases remained unmatched. CDR3 length equals 15 residues. Germline loops: CDR1 SGHRS, CDR2 YFSETQ. CDR3 nucleotide sequence: TGCGCCAGCAGCCAGACAGGGGGCGAGTACAATGAGCAGTTCTTC. The encoded protein is CASSQTGGEYNEQFF.

Here the CDR3 DNA reads TGCGCCAGCAGCCAACGCCTAATACAGGGGGCGGGAACCGGGGAGCTGTTTTTT. Translated, it gives CASSQRLIQGAGTGELFF. The chain is built from TRBV23-1 and TRBJ2-2; 9 bases match TRBD1. TRBV23-1 is noted as an ORF with a role that remains uncertain. The CDR3 contains 18 residues. J lost 5 bases, V lost 6 bases, and 16 bases had no gene match.

This chain joins TRBV12-3 or TRBV12-4 and TRBJ2-1; TRBD1 aligns across 9 bases. V was pared by 5 bases and J by 7 bases, with 15 bases of the junction left unmatched. There are 17 residues in the CDR3. The CDR3 loop reads CASSPLATGGARNEQFF. The CDR3 DNA sequence: TGTGCCAGCAGTCCTCTGGCCACAGGGGGCGCCAGGAATGAGCAGTTCTTC.